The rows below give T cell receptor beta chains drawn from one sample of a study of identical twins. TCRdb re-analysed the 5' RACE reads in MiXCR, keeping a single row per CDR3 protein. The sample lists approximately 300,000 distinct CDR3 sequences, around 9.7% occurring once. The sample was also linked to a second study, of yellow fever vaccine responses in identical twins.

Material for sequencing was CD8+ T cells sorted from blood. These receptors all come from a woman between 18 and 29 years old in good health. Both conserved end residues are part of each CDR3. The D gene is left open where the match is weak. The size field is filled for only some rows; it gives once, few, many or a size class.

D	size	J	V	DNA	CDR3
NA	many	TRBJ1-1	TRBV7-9	TGTGCCAGCAGCCTGACAGGATCGAACACTGAAGCTTTCTTT	CASSLTGSNTEAFF
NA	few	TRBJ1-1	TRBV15	TGTGCCACCAGCAGAGTGGGCACTGAAGCTTTCTTT	CATSRVGTEAFF
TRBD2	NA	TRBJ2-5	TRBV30	TGTGCCTGGACCCCCCCCGGCGGGGGGGCCCTTGAGACCCAGTACTTC	CAWTPPGGGALETQYF
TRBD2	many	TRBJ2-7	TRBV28	TGTGCCAGCCTGGGGACTAACTACGAGCAGTACTTC	CASLGTNYEQYF
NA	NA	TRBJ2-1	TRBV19	TGTGCCAGTAGGTTGAGTTCCGGATACAATGAGCAGTTCTTC	CASRLSSGYNEQFF
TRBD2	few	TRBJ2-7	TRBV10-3	TGTGCCATCAGCCCAACTAGCGGGAGGCCCCCCTACGAGCAGTACTTC	CAISPTSGRPPYEQYF
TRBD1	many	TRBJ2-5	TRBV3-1	TGTGCCAGCAGCCAACCCGGACAGGGGGTACAAGAGACCCAGTACTTC	CASSQPGQGVQETQYF
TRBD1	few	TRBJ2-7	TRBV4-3	TGCGCCAGCAGCCCTGACCGGACAGGGGGCTACGAGCAGTACTTC	CASSPDRTGGYEQYF
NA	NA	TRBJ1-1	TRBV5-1	TGCGCCAGCAGGTCTGTGAACACTGAAGCTTTCTTT	CASRSVNTEAFF
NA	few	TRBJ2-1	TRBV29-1	TGCAGCGTTGAAGAAGTAAGCGATGAGCAGTTCTTC	CSVEEVSDEQFF
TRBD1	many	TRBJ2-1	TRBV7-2	TGTGCCAGCAGCTTAGCAGGGGGCCCTAGAAACTACAATGAGCAGTTCTTC	CASSLAGGPRNYNEQFF
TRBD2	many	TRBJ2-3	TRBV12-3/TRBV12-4	TGTGCCAGCAGTTCTGCGGGGGGACGGGATACGCAGTATTTT	CASSSAGGRDTQYF
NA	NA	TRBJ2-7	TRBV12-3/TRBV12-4	TGTGCCAGCAGTTTCCCCGACAGGAACTACGAGCAGTACTTC	CASSFPDRNYEQYF
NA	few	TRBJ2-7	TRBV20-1	TGCAGTGCTAGAGATCCTGACAGTTACATCTCCTACGAGCAGTACTTC	CSARDPDSYISYEQYF
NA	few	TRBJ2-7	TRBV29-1	TGCAGCGTGTGGGGTCGGGACACCTACTACGAGCAGTACTTC	CSVWGRDTYYEQYF
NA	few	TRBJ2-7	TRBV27	TGTGCCAGCAGACCCGGTGGGGGGAACTACGAGCAGTACTTC	CASRPGGGNYEQYF
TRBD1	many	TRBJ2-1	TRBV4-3	TGCGCCAGCAGATTTAACAGGGGAGATGAGCAGTTCTTC	CASRFNRGDEQFF
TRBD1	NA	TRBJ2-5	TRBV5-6	TGTGCCAGCAGCTTGGGGACAGGGGGCCCCCATCCCCAAGAGACCCAGTACTTC	CASSLGTGGPHPQETQYF
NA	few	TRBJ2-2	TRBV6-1	TGTGCCAGCAGCGCGCCAGGGAGCGTGAGCGGGGAGCTGTTTTTT	CASSAPGSVSGELFF
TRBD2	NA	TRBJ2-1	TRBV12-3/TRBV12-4	TGTGCCAGCACCCTGGGGGAGGGCCAGTTCTTC	CASTLGEGQFF
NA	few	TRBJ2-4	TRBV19	TGTGCCACCCAGGGGGGTAGGAACATTCAGTACTTC	CATQGGRNIQYF
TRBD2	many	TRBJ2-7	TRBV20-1	TGCAGTGCTCGGACTAGCGAGAGCTCCTACGAGCAGTACTTC	CSARTSESSYEQYF
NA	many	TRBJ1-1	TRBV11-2	TGTGCCAGCAGCTTAGGATCCGGGGCAGGGGTCCGTAATAACACTGAAGCTTTCTTT	CASSLGSGAGVRNNTEAFF